These 23 T cell receptor beta chains share one sample of origin, sequenced in a study of blood T cell repertoires in COVID-19. The protocol was immunoSEQ multiplex PCR, while the TCRdb copy is restricted to in-frame clones and leaves out a portion. Among around 270,000 clones listed, approximately 86% were seen once. The sequencing input was peripheral blood. Source of these receptors: a man aged 25-40 years with active or convalescent COVID-19.

The genes are TRBV6-5 and TRBJ2-7; 10 positions match TRBD2. V was pared by 6 bases and J by 4 bases, with 6 bases of the junction left unmatched. The CDR3 loop spans 14 amino acids. Germline CDR1 reads MNHEY; CDR2 reads SVGAGI. The CDR3 region is CASRITSGAYEQYF. Written as DNA, the CDR3 is TGTGCCAGCAGGATAACTAGCGGGGCATACGAGCAGTACTTC.

The rearrangement links TRBV5-1 to TRBJ1-6; the D gene is possibly TRBD1 (6 bases). The V and J ends lost 0 bases and 10 bases respectively, with 11 bases between them. Germline V gene sequence: CDR1 SGHRS, CDR2 YFSETQ. CDR3 length equals 14 residues. CDR3 protein: CASSLEGGRSPLHF. For the CDR3, the DNA is TGCGCCAGCAGCTTGGAGGGGGGGAGGTCACCCCTCCACTTT.

The CDR3 bases are TGCAGCGTCGGGGACATATCTAGCACAGATACGCAGTATTTT. Translated, it gives CSVGDISSTDTQYF. The V gene is TRBV29-1, the J gene TRBJ2-3, with D tentatively TRBD1 (6 bases). The germline V gene has CDR1 SQVTM and CDR2 ANQGSEA. V lost 6 bases, J lost 0 bases, and 13 bases lay in between. The CDR3 has 14 residues.

This rearrangement joins TRBV28 to TRBJ1-1, with D unclear. The length of the CDR3 is 13 residues. The V end was cut by 2 bases, the J end by 7 bases, with 11 bases between. CDR1 is MDHEN and CDR2 is SYDVKM in the germline V gene. The CDR3 coding sequence is TGTGCCAGCAGTTTAGTTAGTGTAAGTGAAGCTTTCTTT. It codes for CASSLVSVSEAFF. Supplemented by reference TRBV28 and TRBJ1-1, the full variable domain reads DVKVTQSSRYLVKRTGEKVFLECVQDMDHENMFWYRQDPGLGLRLIYFSYDVKMKEKGDIPEGYSVSREKKERFSLILESASTNQTSMYLCASSLVSVSEAFFGQGTRLTVV.

The chain joins TRBV6-5 to TRBJ1-4, with TRBD1 matching over 7 bases. Germline lookup yields CDR1 MNHEY and CDR2 SVGAGI. The trim removed 7 bases at V and 5 bases at J, leaving 10 bases unmatched. The CDR3 has 15 amino acids. In nucleotides, the CDR3 is TGTGCCAGCATCCAGGGGGGCCTAGCGAATGAAAAACTGTTTTTT. Translated, it gives CASIQGGLANEKLFF.

This chain uses TRBV5-1 with TRBJ1-1; weak D call: TRBD1 (5 bases). Germline loops: CDR1 SGHRS, CDR2 YFSETQ. Trimming cost V 4 bases and J 1 base, with 14 bases left between them. CDR3 length equals 15 residues. The CDR3, as DNA: TGCGCCAGCAGCCCGAGACAGCCTGCGAACACTGAAGCTTTCTTT. This translates into CASSPRQPANTEAFF.

The chain links TRBV5-1 to TRBJ2-4, with a possible D match to TRBD2 (6 bases). CDR1 SGHRS and CDR2 YFSETQ come from the germline V gene. Trimming shortened V by 0 bases and J by 2 bases, and 9 bases separated the two germline ends. The CDR3 spans 15 residues. The CDR3 protein is CASSLDGGTKNIQYF. CDR3 in DNA: TGCGCCAGCAGCTTGGACGGGGGAACCAAAAACATTCAGTACTTC.

The chain joins TRBV9 to TRBJ2-1; 9 nucleotides align to TRBD1. This CDR3 comprises 14 residues. V lost 4 bases, J lost 6 bases, and 5 bases stayed unmatched. In germline, CDR1 is SGDLS, CDR2 YYNGEE. Here the CDR3 DNA reads TGTGCCAGCAGCTCGACAGGGGGTGGCAATGAGCAGTTCTTC. This gives the protein CASSSTGGGNEQFF.

V is TRBV15 and J is TRBJ1-3, with no clear D. The germline V and J ends were trimmed by 4 bases and 0 bases, with 10 bases remaining between them. This CDR3 has 15 amino acids. Per the germline V gene, CDR1 is LNHNV and CDR2 is YYDKDF (reference sequence). CDR3: CATSKDWSSGNTIYF. The CDR3, as DNA: TGTGCCACCAGCAAGGACTGGAGCTCTGGAAACACCATATATTTT.

This chain joins TRBV11-2 and TRBJ2-7; 8 bases are shared with TRBD1. Looked up from germline, CDR1 is SGHAT and CDR2 is FQNNGV. Germline trimming cut 3 bases from V and 5 bases from J; bases unmatched to any gene: 3. CDR3 length: 13 amino acids. In DNA form, the CDR3 reads TGTGCCAGCAGCTTTGACAGGGGAAACGAGCAGTACTTC. This encodes CASSFDRGNEQYF. The entire variable domain, with the rest obtained from reference TRBV11-2 and TRBJ2-7, is as follows: EAGVAQSPRYKIIEKRQSVAFWCNPISGHATLYWYQQILGQGPKLLIQFQNNGVVDDSQLPKDRFSAERLKGVDSTLKIQPAKLEDSAVYLCASSFDRGNEQYFGPGTRLTVT.

CDR3 sequence: CASSWIRGGAYNEQFF. DNA for the CDR3: TGTGCCAGCAGCTGGATCCGAGGGGGAGCCTACAATGAGCAGTTCTTC. The J gene is TRBJ2-1, the V gene TRBV6-2 or TRBV6-3, with TRBD1 as a possible D gene (6 bases). Germline V gene lookup returns CDR1 MNHEY and CDR2 SVGEGT. The CDR3 spans 16 residues. Trimming removed 6 bases from V and 2 bases from J, with 17 bases in between.

The rearrangement links TRBV10-1 to TRBJ2-7; TRBD2 matches at 8 bases. The trim removed 6 bases at V and 6 bases at J, leaving 10 bases unmatched. The CDR3 is made up of 14 amino acids. In germline, CDR1 is WNHNN, CDR2 SYGVQD (reference sequence). This CDR3 is CASRGTGLVIEQYF. The CDR3 nucleotides read TGCGCCAGCAGGGGAACGGGACTAGTCATCGAGCAGTACTTC.

This clone was observed at least ten times. This chain uses TRBV6-4 with TRBJ2-3, with D possibly matching TRBD2 (5 bases). Trimming pared 4 bases from V and 4 bases from J, leaving 12 bases between. The CDR3 consists of 14 residues. The germline gives CDR1 MRHNA, CDR2 SNTAGT. The CDR3 here is CASSGGDSSDTQYF. The CDR3, as DNA: TGTGCCAGCAGTGGGGGAGATAGCTCAGATACGCAGTATTTT.

The rearrangement uses TRBV21-1 and TRBJ2-7; TRBD1, the D gene given by the table, was not confirmed from the DNA. TRBV21-1 is an annotated pseudogene. This CDR3 contains 16 residues. CDR3 sequence reads: CASNREGTGETYEQYF. The CDR3 nucleotides read TGTGCCAGCAATCGGGAAGGGACAGGAGAGACCTACGAGCAGTACTTC.

V and J are TRBV6-1 and TRBJ1-4, with 9 bases that match TRBD1. The V gene's germline CDR1 is MNHNS and CDR2 SASEGT. The CDR3 runs 13 residues. With V trimmed by 3 bases and J by 8 bases, 1 base remained unmatched. The CDR3 region is CASSDGQGEKLFF. Here the CDR3 DNA reads TGTGCCAGCAGTGACGGACAGGGGGAAAAACTGTTTTTT.

For the CDR3, the DNA is TGTGCCATCAGGACATCAGGCGCCTATGGCTACACCTTC. Protein product: CAIRTSGAYGYTF. The gene calls are TRBV10-3 and TRBJ1-2, with no clear D. There are 13 residues in the CDR3. V was pared by 6 bases and J by 4 bases, with 12 bases between. Germline lookup yields CDR1 ENHRY and CDR2 SYGVKD.

In its sample, this clone was seen a few times. The chain recombines TRBV5-8 with TRBJ2-2; TRBD2 aligns across 11 bases. The CDR3 runs to 18 residues. Looked up from germline, CDR1 is SGHTS and CDR2 is YDEGEE. J gave up 0 bases and V 2 bases, and 6 bases lay outside the gene matches. CDR3 in DNA: TGTGCCAGCAGCTTTTCCTATAGCGGGGGGGCGAACACCGGGGAGCTGTTTTTT. Encoded protein: CASSFSYSGGANTGELFF. The full variable domain, completed using reference TRBV5-8 and TRBJ2-2, is EAGVTQSPTHLIKTRGQQATLRCSPISGHTSVYWYQQALGLGLQFLLWYDEGEERNRGNFPPRFSGRQFPNYSSELNVNALELEDSALYLCASSFSYSGGANTGELFFGEGSRLTVL.

In nucleotides, the CDR3 is TGTGCCAGCGGCGGACTTTTGGCTTACAATGAGCAGTTCTTC. Protein sequence: CASGGLLAYNEQFF. This chain links TRBV11-2 with TRBJ2-1; weak D call: TRBD2 (5 bases). CDR1 and CDR2 (germline): SGHAT, FQNNGV. Trimming stripped 8 bases from V and 4 bases from J, with 15 bases between. CDR3 length: 14 residues. The variable domain in full, completed from reference TRBV11-2 and TRBJ2-1, reads EAGVAQSPRYKIIEKRQSVAFWCNPISGHATLYWYQQILGQGPKLLIQFQNNGVVDDSQLPKDRFSAERLKGVDSTLKIQPAKLEDSAVYLCASGGLLAYNEQFFGPGTRLTVL.

This clone was counted only a few times. V is TRBV2 and J is TRBJ1-5; a possible D gene is TRBD1 (5 bases). Germline CDR1 reads SNHLY; CDR2 reads FYNNEI. The CDR3 has 14 amino acids. Trimming removed 4 bases from V and 7 bases from J, with 14 bases in between. The CDR3 sequence: CASSVGGGGQPQHF. The CDR3 DNA reads as TGTGCCAGCAGTGTCGGGGGAGGCGGCCAGCCCCAGCATTTT. Full variable domain (outside the CDR3, taken from reference TRBV2 and TRBJ1-5): EPEVTQTPSHQVTQMGQEVILRCVPISNHLYFYWYRQILGQKVEFLVSFYNNEISEKSEIFDDQFSVERPDGSNFTLKIRSTKLEDSAMYFCASSVGGGGQPQHFGDGTRLSIL.

The chain uses TRBV4-1 and TRBJ2-3; D is undetermined. The ends were cut back, 0 bases at V and 11 bases at J, with 12 bases in the middle. From germline, CDR1 is MGHRA and CDR2 YSYEKL. The CDR3 consists of 13 residues. CDR3 coding DNA: TGCGCCAGCAGCCAAGATTCCACCATTAGGCAGTATTTT. It encodes CASSQDSTIRQYF.

The chain has TRBV7-8 and TRBJ2-5, with D possibly TRBD2 on 7 matching bases. CDR3 length: 13 amino acids. Trimming left V 2 bases short and J 5 bases short, with 9 bases between. Germline V gives CDR1 SGHVS, CDR2 FQNEAQ. The DNA for the CDR3 is TGTGCCAGCAGCTTACGGGGGGCGGAGACCCAGTACTTC. Protein sequence: CASSLRGAETQYF.

This clone was seen a few times. The V and J genes are TRBV4-1 and TRBJ1-1; 8 bases fit TRBD1. The V gene end was trimmed by 1 base and the J gene end by 4 bases; junction bases not matched to a gene: 5. The CDR3 is made up of 15 amino acids. CDR1 is MGHRA, CDR2 YSYEKL, per germline. CDR3 nucleotide sequence: TGCGCCAGCAGCCAAGCGCAAACAGGGGGCACTGAAGCTTTCTTT. As protein: CASSQAQTGGTEAFF.

This clone has only one observation. This chain joins TRBV7-9 and TRBJ1-6; no clear D. Germline-derived CDR1 and CDR2 are SEHNR and FQNEAQ (reference sequence). The CDR3 is 15 residues long. The V gene lost 5 bases and the J gene lost 5 bases, with 13 bases spanning the gap. DNA for the CDR3: TGTGCCAGCAGCGACCGGCGGGGAAATAATTCACCCCTCCACTTT. It specifies CASSDRRGNNSPLHF.